This T cell receptor (beta chain) is from a study of cytomegalovirus exposure and HLA in healthy donors. Findings and caveats of the study: Further analysis, carried out later, found HLA-associated TCR beta chains more clonally expanded than equally common other chains.

To note about this clone: Its target is not known.

The donors were healthy bone marrow donors. V gave up 6 bases and J gave up 3 bases; unmatched junction bases: 5. From germline, CDR1 is SNHLY and CDR2 FYNNEI. This CDR3 comprises 14 residues. Primers for the PCR totalled 60 Vbeta and 13 Jbeta. TCRdb's copy holds only in-frame clones and misses some; the assay was immunoSEQ multiplex PCR. The sample consists of 200,000 or so clones, nearly 80% of them appearing once. The J gene is TRBJ1-2, the V gene TRBV2; TRBD1 agrees at 9 bases. This TCR derives from a woman in her thirties in good health and CMV-seropositive. Sequencing was done on a sample of PBMCs. DNA for the CDR3: TGTGCCAGCAGGAGACAGGGGGGGGACTATGGCTACACCTTC. It encodes CASRRQGGDYGYTF.